The 17 T cell receptor beta chains below were found in one sample sequenced in a study of cytomegalovirus exposure and HLA in healthy donors. The repertoire was sequenced with immunoSEQ multiplex PCR; TCRdb's copy has only in-frame clones and lacks some. The table includes about 57,000 clones, just over 90% detected once. Sequencing input: PBMCs. These receptors were taken from a woman aged 18-35 years in good health and CMV-seronegative.

This clone was found once. The chain employs TRBV2 and TRBJ2-5; 7 bases align to TRBD2. Germline assignment: CDR1 SNHLY and CDR2 FYNNEI. V lost 6 bases and J lost 4; bases outside the gene matches: 14. The CDR3 is 16 amino acids. CDR3 DNA sequence: TGTGCCAGCAGGACGCTTCAGTGGGAGGGCCGAGAGACCCAGTACTTC. Translation gives CASRTLQWEGRETQYF.

J is TRBJ1-2 and V is TRBV19; 8 bases fit TRBD1. Germline CDR1 LNHDA, CDR2 SQIVND (reference sequence). The J segment lost 2 bases and the V segment lost 5 bases, leaving 7 bases of the junction unmatched. The CDR3 is made up of 15 amino acids. For the CDR3, the DNA is TGTGCCAGTAGTTCCGACAGGGGATTAAACTATGGCTACACCTTC. The encoded protein is CASSSDRGLNYGYTF.

This chain joins TRBV7-6 and TRBJ2-4; 10 positions agree with TRBD1. V was pared by 5 bases and J by 2 bases, with 3 bases of the junction left unmatched. This CDR3 spans 15 amino acids. CDR1 and CDR2 (germline): SGHVS, FNYEAQ. The CDR3 sequence is CASSPTGGSKNIQYF. The CDR3 DNA reads as TGTGCCAGCAGCCCGACAGGGGGCTCCAAAAACATTCAGTACTTC.

The chain combines TRBV18 with TRBJ2-1; a possible D gene is TRBD1 (5 bases). CDR1 is KGHSH and CDR2 is LQKENI in the germline V gene. Deletions cut 2 bases from V and 0 bases from J, with 11 bases between. The CDR3 covers 16 residues. The chain's CDR3 is CASSPGMTASYNEQFF. The CDR3 region has the DNA TGTGCCAGCTCACCAGGGATGACAGCCTCCTACAATGAGCAGTTCTTC.

The V gene is TRBV4-3, the J gene TRBJ1-1; no clear D. V was shortened by 0 bases and J by 0 bases, with 14 bases between the two germline ends. This CDR3 has 17 amino acids. CDR1 and CDR2 from the germline V gene are LGHNA and YSLEER. CDR3 in amino acids: CASSQDRFAGMNTEAFF. CDR3 sequence (DNA): TGCGCCAGCAGCCAAGATAGGTTTGCAGGCATGAACACTGAAGCTTTCTTT.

This chain uses TRBV7-9 with TRBJ1-1; 11 nucleotides line up with TRBD1. The trim removed 10 bases at V and 6 bases at J, leaving 4 bases unmatched. The CDR3 length is 12 residues. Per the germline V gene, CDR1 is SEHNR and CDR2 is FQNEAQ (reference sequence). In DNA, the CDR3 is TGTGCCATCCGGGACAGGGGGTCTGAAGCTTTCTTT. It encodes CAIRDRGSEAFF.

V is TRBV27 and J is TRBJ2-7; TRBD1 agrees at 11 bases. The CDR3 sequence is 15 residues long. Germline V CDR1 and CDR2: MNHEY, SMNVEV (reference sequence). With V trimmed by 2 bases and J by 3 bases, 3 bases remained unmatched. CDR3 sequence reads: CASSLQGTGGYEQYV. As DNA, the CDR3 is TGTGCCAGCAGTTTACAGGGGACAGGGGGCTACGAGCAGTACGTC.

The rearrangement joins TRBV4-1 to TRBJ1-5; the D is unclear. The CDR3 extends over 15 amino acids. Germline V gene sequence: CDR1 MGHRA, CDR2 YSYEKL. V lost 2 bases and J lost 7, with 15 bases in between. The CDR3 nucleotides read TGCGCCAGCAGCCAAACCCTCAGTCTGCTCCAGCCCCAGCATTTT. This gives the protein CASSQTLSLLQPQHF.

The V gene is TRBV2, the J gene TRBJ1-3; D might be TRBD1 (5 bases). Trimming removed 9 bases from V and 4 bases from J, with 16 bases in between. CDR3 length: 14 residues. CDR1 SNHLY and CDR2 FYNNEI come from the germline V gene. DNA for the CDR3: TGTGCCAGTGGGGGGAGGGTAATCGGAAACACCATATATTTT. Residues: CASGGRVIGNTIYF.

CDR3 nucleotide sequence: TGTGCCAGTTCGCGGTCCAGCGGGGAGCTGTTTTTT. Its protein product is CASSRSSGELFF. The chain is built from TRBV19 and TRBJ2-2; D is ambiguous. Trimming shortened V by 8 bases and J by 7 bases, and 11 bases separated the two germline ends. This CDR3 has 12 amino acids. Germline CDR1 reads LNHDA; CDR2 reads SQIVND (reference sequence).

This clone was counted a single time. The chain links TRBV6-4 to TRBJ2-1, with unresolved D. The CDR3 extends over 16 amino acids. Germline V CDR1 and CDR2: MRHNA, SNTAGT. Trimming removed 4 bases at V and 1 base at J, with 14 bases between. The CDR3 DNA reads TGTGCCAGCAGTGCACTACCCTCCGATTCCTACAATGAGCAGTTCTTC. Amino acids: CASSALPSDSYNEQFF.

The chain joins TRBV2 to TRBJ2-7, with 9 bases that match TRBD1. In germline, CDR1 is SNHLY, CDR2 FYNNEI. V was pared by 6 bases and J by 4 bases, with 10 bases of the junction left unmatched. This CDR3 is built from 15 residues. The CDR3 nucleotides are TGTGCCAGCAGGAGAGGACAGGGGATTGAGTACGAGCAGTACTTC. Amino acids: CASRRGQGIEYEQYF.

The rearrangement uses TRBV5-1 and TRBJ2-5, with TRBD2 matching 7 bases. The CDR3 has 16 residues. Germline CDR1 is SGHRS and CDR2 is YFSETQ. V trimming: 4 bases; J trimming: 5 bases; junction bases outside the gene matches: 14. DNA for the CDR3: TGCGCCAGCAGCCGCATGAACAAGCGGGAAGGGGAGACCCAGTACTTC. Protein product: CASSRMNKREGETQYF.

The rearrangement joins TRBV19 to TRBJ1-6; 7 bases are shared with TRBD1. This CDR3 is built from 15 residues. Looked up from germline, CDR1 is LNHDA and CDR2 is SQIVND (reference sequence). The V and J ends lost 2 bases and 7 bases, in that order; junction bases with no gene match: 5. In nucleotides, the CDR3 is TGTGCCAGTAGTATAAACCGACAGGGCAATTCACCCCTCCACTTT. This sequence encodes CASSINRQGNSPLHF.

The chain recombines TRBV7-7 with TRBJ2-2; possibly TRBD1 for D (5 bases). V gave up 2 bases and J gave up 1 base, with 8 bases separating them. This CDR3 has 15 residues. CDR1 is SSHAT and CDR2 is FNYEAQ in the germline V gene (reference sequence). CDR3 bases: TGTGCCAGCAGCTTAACCACAGGGAACACCGGGGAGCTGTTTTTT. As protein: CASSLTTGNTGELFF.

The chain employs TRBV7-2 and TRBJ1-1; the D gene is possibly TRBD1 (5 bases). V lost 1 base to trimming and J lost 0 bases, with 15 bases between them. There are 17 residues in the CDR3. CDR1 and CDR2 (germline): SGHTA, FQGNSA. Here the CDR3 reads CASSLVPGGRLNTEAFF. In DNA form, the CDR3 reads TGTGCCAGCAGCTTAGTACCGGGGGGGAGGTTGAACACTGAAGCTTTCTTT. Full variable domain (outside the CDR3, taken from reference TRBV7-2 and TRBJ1-1): GAGVSQSPSNKVTEKGKDVELRCDPISGHTALYWYRQSLGQGLEFLIYFQGNSAPDKSGLPSDRFSAERTGGSVSTLTIQRTQQEDSAVYLCASSLVPGGRLNTEAFFGQGTRLTVV.

This clone was seen only a few times. The J gene is TRBJ1-5, the V gene TRBV19, with TRBD1 as a possible D gene (5 bases). The V end was cut by 7 bases, the J end by 3 bases, with 13 bases between. This CDR3 spans 14 amino acids. The germline V gene encodes CDR1 LNHDA and CDR2 SQIVND (reference sequence). CDR3 coding DNA: TGTGCCAGTAAATTGGGGCAGGTCAATCAGCCCCAGCATTTT. It specifies CASKLGQVNQPQHF.